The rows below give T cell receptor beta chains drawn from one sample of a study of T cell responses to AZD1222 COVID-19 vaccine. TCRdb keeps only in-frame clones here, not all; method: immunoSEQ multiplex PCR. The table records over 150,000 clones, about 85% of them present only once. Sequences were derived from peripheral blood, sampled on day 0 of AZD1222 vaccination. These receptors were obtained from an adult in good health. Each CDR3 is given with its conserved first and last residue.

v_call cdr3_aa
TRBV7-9 CASSLGDRGKVFGNTIYF
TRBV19 CASTIRGLHNEQFF
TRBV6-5 CASRSLAGGYNEQFF
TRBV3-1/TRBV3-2 CASSQDRGTEAFF
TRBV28 CASSLSGSGGNTIYF
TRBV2 CASTTGTGGTQPQHF
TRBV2 CASSHPYEQYF
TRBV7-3 CASSVGGTEEAFF
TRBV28 CASRPSGVNGYTF
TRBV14 CASSQDLREGLADTQYF
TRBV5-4 CASSLDQGLQRNTEAFF
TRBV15 CATSRDLAGSYNEQFF
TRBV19 CASSPMSGGSNTGELFF
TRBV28 CAISLPLNTEAFF
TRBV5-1 CASSRGNSNNSPLHF
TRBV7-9 CASSLQGANTEAFF
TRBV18 CASSPGTGGRNSPLHF
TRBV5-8 CASSYDRGPQYF
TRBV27 CASSQRQGGEKLFF
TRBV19 CASSNPRGNQPQHF
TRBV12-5 CASAAPSNPYGYTF
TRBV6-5 CASSYSLVPGYYEQYF
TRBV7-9 CASSLGLGEKLFF
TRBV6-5 CAAAPGFSGNTIYF
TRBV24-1 CATSDLGLNTGELFF
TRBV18 CASSPGIGGSNGYTF
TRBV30 CAWRGLISGRVLQETQYF
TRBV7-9 CASSVGPRVQETQYF
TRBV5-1 CASSLEVITPFDGANVLTF
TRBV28 CASIPTGAYEQYF
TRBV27 CASSPRSGRTYEQYF
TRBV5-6 CASSASGGLRNSPLHF
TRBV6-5 CASSQTGASGNTIYF
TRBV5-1 CASSSGQGGTDTQYF
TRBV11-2 CASSLWTPEAFF
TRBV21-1 CASSFRDLSFVDSGNTIYF
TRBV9 CASSETAGGYGYTF
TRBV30 CAWGASTEAFF
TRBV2 CASGTRDRGLGELFF
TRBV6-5 CASHRAASYEQYF
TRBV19 CASSIPGERGKNIQYF
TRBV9 CASSPSAGQSSTDTQYF
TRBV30 CAWSKGSSGNTIYF
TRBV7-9 CASSLPSGTESYEQYF
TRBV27 CASSRTSGIPAWEQYF
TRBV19 CASSPDHNRGPQHF
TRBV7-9 CASSQIAGGPTDTQYF
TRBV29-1 CSADRSGANVLTF
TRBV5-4 CASSPGSANYGYTF
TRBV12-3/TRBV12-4 CASSFDPARDYTF
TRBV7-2 CASSLGVSVGEQFF
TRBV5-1 CASSLGLADYVDTQYF
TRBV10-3 CAISRREGSNQPQHF
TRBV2 CASSDYARDGYTF
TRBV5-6 CASSLEVLGETQYF
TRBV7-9 CASSFSTRGAYEQYF
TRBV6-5 CASVPGWGGYTF